The 21 T cell receptor beta chains presented below share a single source sample, sequenced in a study of PD-1 blockade in classical Hodgkin lymphoma. All patients experienced relapse after autologous stem cell transplantation, and brentuximab vedotin exposure was variable. Using immunoSEQ multiplex PCR, the repertoire was profiled, and TCRdb retains in-frame clones only, with some absent. The table records tens of thousands of clones, 76% of them present only once. The sequenced sample was peripheral blood mononuclear cells (PBMCs), obtained at baseline. Receptors were obtained from a human donor with classical Hodgkin lymphoma.

The V gene is TRBV30, the J gene TRBJ2-7, with D hard to call. This CDR3 is 12 amino acids long. V was shortened by 4 bases and J by 6 bases, with 13 bases between the two germline ends. Germline CDR1 reads GTSNPN; CDR2 reads SVGIG (reference sequence). CDR3 sequence: CAWNSPRLEQYF. CDR3 DNA sequence: TGTGCCTGGAACAGTCCTCGACTCGAGCAGTACTTC. Full variable domain (rest looked up from reference TRBV30 and TRBJ2-7): SQTIHQWPATLVQPVGSPLSLECTVEGTSNPNLYWYRQAAGRGLQLLFYSVGIGQISSEVPQNLSASRPQDRQFILSSKKLLLSDSGFYLCAWNSPRLEQYFGPGTRLTVT.

The rearrangement joins TRBV6-5 to TRBJ1-2, with no clear D. The V gene lost 6 bases and the J gene lost 1 base, with 12 bases spanning the gap. CDR3 length: 14 amino acids. CDR1 and CDR2 (germline): MNHEY, SVGAGI. CDR3 residues: CASSPRTDNYGYTF. CDR3 DNA sequence: TGTGCCAGCAGCCCTCGGACCGATAACTATGGCTACACCTTC.

The chain is built from TRBV7-2 and TRBJ1-5; tentative D call: TRBD1 (6 bases). Trimming took off 5 bases at V and 4 bases at J, with 12 bases between the two ends. CDR1 and CDR2 (germline): SGHTA, FQGNSA. The CDR3 runs 14 residues. The CDR3 loop reads CASSKTGGNQPQHF. CDR3 DNA sequence: TGTGCCAGCAGCAAGACAGGAGGGAATCAGCCCCAGCATTTT. Using reference TRBV7-2 and TRBJ1-5 for the parts outside the CDR3, the full variable domain is GAGVSQSPSNKVTEKGKDVELRCDPISGHTALYWYRQSLGQGLEFLIYFQGNSAPDKSGLPSDRFSAERTGGSVSTLTIQRTQQEDSAVYLCASSKTGGNQPQHFGDGTRLSIL.

CDR3 sequence (DNA): TGTGCCAGCAGCAAAGCCTTCCGGCTACTAAGACAAGAGACCCAGTACTTC. This sequence encodes CASSKAFRLLRQETQYF. The chain links TRBV21-1 to TRBJ2-5; the table names TRBD2, a call not compared with the DNA. TRBV21-1 is recorded as a pseudogene. CDR3 length: 17 residues.

The chain uses TRBV5-1 and TRBJ1-1; D is unresolved. The germline V gene encodes CDR1 SGHRS and CDR2 YFSETQ. Trimming shortened V by 2 bases and J by 3 bases, and 8 bases separated the two germline ends. This CDR3 is built from 13 residues. The CDR3 is CASSFWGDTEAFF. CDR3 in DNA: TGCGCCAGCAGCTTTTGGGGAGACACTGAAGCTTTCTTT.

This clone appeared a single time. This sequence joins TRBV5-4 and TRBJ1-4; tentative D call: TRBD1 (5 bases). Germline V lookup: CDR1 SGHNT, CDR2 YYREEE (reference sequence). Trimming shortened V by 3 bases and J by 4 bases, and 16 bases separated the two germline ends. The CDR3 length is 16 residues. The CDR3 sequence: CASSSEPGRGNEKLFF. CDR3 DNA sequence: TGTGCCAGCAGCTCCGAACCGGGACGGGGTAATGAAAAACTGTTTTTT.

The sample holds one count of this clone. V and J are TRBV28 and TRBJ2-3; the D gene is possibly TRBD2 (5 bases). Trimming shortened V by 6 bases and J by 2 bases, and 12 bases separated the two germline ends. Germline V lookup: CDR1 MDHEN, CDR2 SYDVKM. The CDR3 contains 14 residues. CDR3 coding DNA: TGTGCCAGCAGCCCATCCGGGGTCACAGATACGCAGTATTTT. It yields the protein CASSPSGVTDTQYF.

The chain combines TRBV6-5 with TRBJ1-3, with 12 bases fitting TRBD1. This CDR3 has 14 amino acids. V lost 8 bases and J lost 4; bases outside the gene matches: 3. Germline assignment: CDR1 MNHEY and CDR2 SVGAGI. The CDR3 protein is CASRDRGRGNTIYF. As DNA, the CDR3 is TGTGCCAGCCGGGACAGGGGGCGCGGAAACACCATATATTTT.

V and J are TRBV7-3 and TRBJ2-1; D possibly corresponds to TRBD2 (6 bases). CDR1 and CDR2 from the germline V gene are SGHTA and FQGTGA. V was clipped by 2 bases and J by 4 bases, with 18 bases between them. This CDR3 comprises 17 residues. The CDR3 spells CASSLVAGSGVYNEQFF. CDR3 DNA sequence: TGTGCCAGCAGCTTAGTTGCGGGGTCCGGGGTATACAATGAGCAGTTCTTC.

This chain joins TRBV9 and TRBJ2-7; TRBD2 matches 7 bases. Trimming took 4 bases from V and 2 from J; bases not matched to a gene: 12. The CDR3 contains 16 residues. Germline CDR1 is SGDLS and CDR2 is YYNGEE. CDR3: CASSLEGGRRPYEQYF. CDR3 nucleotides: TGTGCCAGCAGCTTAGAGGGCGGGAGACGGCCCTACGAGCAGTACTTC.

The rearrangement links TRBV19 to TRBJ2-1; 9 positions agree with TRBD1. Germline CDR1 reads LNHDA; CDR2 reads SQIVND (reference sequence). The junction had 14 bases not matched to a gene; V was cut back by 5 bases and J by 3 bases. This CDR3 spans 18 amino acids. Here the CDR3 DNA reads TGTGCCAGTAGTGTTCCCTTCACCGGGACAGGGTTCTACAATGAGCAGTTCTTC. Translating gives CASSVPFTGTGFYNEQFF.

This clone came up a few times. Within the sample, other DNA sequences also encode this same CDR3. V usage is TRBV9 and J usage is TRBJ2-3; 7 bases align to TRBD2. From germline, CDR1 is SGDLS and CDR2 YYNGEE. With 1 base clipped from V and 2 bases from J, the junction kept 1 base outside the gene matches. The CDR3 has 14 residues. The CDR3 reads CASSVRGVTDTQYF. The CDR3 DNA reads as TGTGCCAGCAGCGTACGGGGGGTCACAGATACGCAGTATTTT.

V is TRBV7-2 and J is TRBJ1-5, with D possibly TRBD1 on 5 matching bases. This CDR3 region has 14 residues. V was cut by 5 bases and J by 6 bases, with 14 bases left in between. Germline lookup yields CDR1 SGHTA and CDR2 FQGNSA. DNA for the CDR3: TGTGCCAGCAGCCCCGACCAGGGAGGTCAGCCCCAGCATTTT. It codes for CASSPDQGGQPQHF.

The rearrangement links TRBV7-9 to TRBJ1-1; TRBD1 is a possible D gene (5 bases). Trimming pared 1 base from V and 10 bases from J, leaving 13 bases between. This CDR3 spans 13 amino acids. From germline, CDR1 is SEHNR and CDR2 FQNEAQ (reference sequence). CDR3 DNA: TGTGCCAGCAGCTTAGTTCCCGGGACGCTAGCTTTCTTT. Translated: CASSLVPGTLAFF. Based on the CDR3 plus reference TRBV7-9 and TRBJ1-1, the full variable domain is DTGVSQNPRHKITKRGQNVTFRCDPISEHNRLYWYRQTLGQGPEFLTYFQNEAQLEKSRLLSDRFSAERPKGSFSTLEIQRTEQGDSAMYLCASSLVPGTLAFFGQGTRLTVV.

In regard to this clone: Other DNA sequences in the sample encode the same CDR3. The CDR3 protein is CASSPDSLSYEQYF. CDR3 in DNA: TGTGCCAGCAGCCCTGACAGCCTCTCCTACGAGCAGTACTTC. The genes are TRBV7-9 and TRBJ2-7, with D possibly TRBD1 on 5 matching bases. The CDR3 sequence is 14 residues long. Deletions cut 5 bases from V and 0 bases from J, with 11 bases between. Looked up from germline, CDR1 is SEHNR and CDR2 is FQNEAQ (reference sequence).

Worth noting for this clone: Germline is not matched at one junction end, which may reflect a read error. This chain connects TRBV25-1 to TRBJ2-1; D unclear. The CDR3 contains 11 residues. In germline, CDR1 is MGHDK, CDR2 SYGVNS. CDR3 in amino acids: CASREYNEQFF. The CDR3 DNA reads TGTGCCAGCCGTGAATACAATGAGCAGTTCTTC.

This clone was seen a few times. The V gene is TRBV10-3, the J gene TRBJ2-3; TRBD2 aligns across 8 bases. The CDR3 extends over 16 amino acids. The junction had 6 bases not matched to a gene; V was cut back by 4 bases and J by 0 bases. Germline values: CDR1 ENHRY, CDR2 SYGVKD. The CDR3 loop is CAISAISGASTDTQYF. The CDR3 coding sequence is TGTGCCATCAGTGCGATTAGCGGGGCTAGCACAGATACGCAGTATTTT.

This chain uses TRBV19 with TRBJ2-1; TRBD2 agrees at 7 bases. CDR3 size: 16 residues. With V trimmed by 3 bases and J by 8 bases, 13 bases remained unmatched. Germline CDR1 LNHDA, CDR2 SQIVND (reference sequence). The chain's CDR3 is CASSIGGSSLWDEQFF. In DNA form, the CDR3 reads TGTGCCAGTAGTATCGGCGGGAGCTCCCTTTGGGATGAGCAGTTCTTC.

This rearrangement joins TRBV11-2 to TRBJ1-5; 10 nucleotides align to TRBD1. J gave up 0 bases and V 1 base, and 6 bases lay outside the gene matches. CDR1 and CDR2 (germline): SGHAT, FQNNGV. The CDR3 consists of 18 residues. In DNA, the CDR3 is TGTGCCAGCAGCTTAGTGACAGGGGGCCGCGATAGCAATCAGCCCCAGCATTTT. Translating it yields CASSLVTGGRDSNQPQHF.

V gene TRBV30 combines with J gene TRBJ1-3, with D unresolved. With 1 base removed from V and 2 bases from J, the gap between germline ends came to 6 bases. The CDR3 contains 13 residues. CDR1 and CDR2 from the germline V gene are GTSNPN and SVGIG (reference sequence). The CDR3 region is CAWSADPGNTIYF. The CDR3 DNA sequence: TGTGCCTGGAGTGCGGACCCTGGAAACACCATATATTTT. Drawing the rest from reference TRBV30 and TRBJ1-3, the complete variable domain is SQTIHQWPATLVQPVGSPLSLECTVEGTSNPNLYWYRQAAGRGLQLLFYSVGIGQISSEVPQNLSASRPQDRQFILSSKKLLLSDSGFYLCAWSADPGNTIYFGEGSWLTVV.

This clone has only a few counts. The chain joins TRBV5-4 to TRBJ1-6; 7 bases are shared with TRBD1. Trimming cost V 7 bases and J 4 bases; bases outside gene matches: 11. CDR3 size: 16 residues. Germline V gene lookup returns CDR1 SGHNT and CDR2 YYREEE (reference sequence). Here the CDR3 reads CASGPSGTAYNSPLHF. Here the CDR3 DNA reads TGTGCCAGCGGGCCGTCTGGGACAGCATATAATTCACCCCTCCACTTT.